The present T cell receptor beta chain was sequenced within a study of cytomegalovirus exposure and HLA in healthy donors. For the study at large: From some 190 million T cells, an earlier analysis saw roughly 110 million unique TCR beta sequences.

A note on this clone: Its specificity is unknown.

PCR amplification relied on 60 Vbeta primers (plus 13 Jbeta primers). Libraries were prepared by immunoSEQ multiplex PCR; TCRdb keeps only in-frame clonotypes and omits some of them. The repertoire holds about 92,000 clones, with 81% as singletons. Study-level results: An analysis that was carried out later associated 15,000 to 20,000 TCR beta sequences with HLA alleles at 0.05 false discovery rate. Most TCRs appeared rarely, but some public TCRs recurred in many donors.

Whereas donors were nominally healthy upon sampling, unrecorded immune exposures were probable. Sequencing used PBMCs. This clonotype was obtained from a girl aged 2 to 10 in good health and CMV-seropositive.

The CDR3 here is CSVYVAMTGRRYEQYF. Here the CDR3 DNA reads TGCAGCGTTTATGTCGCGATGACAGGGAGGAGGTACGAGCAGTACTTC. The chain recombines TRBV29-1 with TRBJ2-7; D may be TRBD1 (7 bases). The length of the CDR3 is 16 residues. Germline CDR1 SQVTM, CDR2 ANQGSEA. V lost 5 bases, J lost 4 bases, and 24 bases lay in between.